This is a list of T cell receptor beta chains from one sample in a study of response to subunit inactivated influenza vaccine. TCRdb analysed the RT-PCR reads with MiXCR anew, one entry per CDR3 protein. The sample holds around 190,000 distinct CDR3 sequences, about an eighth seen once. Sequenced here: CD8+ T cells sorted from PBMCs, sampled 5 days after vaccination. The source is a man aged 50 to 59 who received an inactivated influenza vaccine. CDR3s include the opening cysteine and the closing phenylalanine or tryptophan. D genes are given only for firm matches. The size field is filled for only some rows; it gives once, few, many or a size class.

D gene	clone size	V gene	J gene	CDR3 DNA	CDR3 protein
.	many	TRBV28	TRBJ1-5	TGTGCCAGCAGTTTGGGGACGGGGAACCAGCCCCAGCATTTT	CASSLGTGNQPQHF
.	.	TRBV5-6	TRBJ2-7	TGTGCCAGCAGCTTGGCGCAGGACAACTACGAGCAGTACTTC	CASSLAQDNYEQYF
TRBD2	.	TRBV20-1	TRBJ2-2	TGCTGTGCTAGAGATACGAGCGGGATTTACCCCGGGGAGCTGTTTTTT	CCARDTSGIYPGELFF
.	few	TRBV11-2	TRBJ2-7	TGTGCCAGCAGCTTAATTTGGTACGAGCAGTACTTC	CASSLIWYEQYF
TRBD1	few	TRBV4-3	TRBJ2-1	TGCGCCAGCAGCCAAGACGGACAGGGGACAAGCAATGAGCAGTTCTTC	CASSQDGQGTSNEQFF
.	few	TRBV29-1	TRBJ1-2	TGCAGCGTTGATATGGGACCCTATGGCTACACCTTC	CSVDMGPYGYTF
.	many	TRBV12-3/TRBV12-4	TRBJ1-1	TGTGCCAGCAATTTTCCGGGACACTCGAACACTGAAGCTTTCTTT	CASNFPGHSNTEAFF
TRBD1	few	TRBV19	TRBJ2-1	TGTGCCAGTAGTATAGATGGGGGGACAGGGGGTAATGAGCAGTTCTTC	CASSIDGGTGGNEQFF
.	once	TRBV3-1	TRBJ2-1	TGTGCCAGCAGCCTGAAAAGGGGTGAGCAGTTCTTC	CASSLKRGEQFF
TRBD2	.	TRBV4-3	TRBJ2-1	TGCGCCAGCAGCCACTGGGCGGGAGGGCTCTACAATGAGCAGTTCTTC	CASSHWAGGLYNEQFF
.	.	TRBV29-1	TRBJ2-7	TGCAGCGTTGAGGCTGGCAGGGGCTCCTACGAGCAGTACTTC	CSVEAGRGSYEQYF
.	few	TRBV3-1	TRBJ2-2	TGTGCCAGCAGCCGCGGTTCACCCAACACCGGGGAGCTGTTTTTT	CASSRGSPNTGELFF
.	few	TRBV6-2/TRBV6-3	TRBJ2-7	TGTGCCAGCAGTTTTCCGGGGACCCACGAGCAGTACTTC	CASSFPGTHEQYF
TRBD2	.	TRBV7-9	TRBJ2-1	TGTGCCAGCAGCTTGGCGGGAGAAGATGAGCAGTTCTTC	CASSLAGEDEQFF
TRBD1	once	TRBV10-3	TRBJ2-2	TGTGCCATCAACTCCCGGGACAGGGGCACCGGGGAGCTGTTTTTT	CAINSRDRGTGELFF
.	.	TRBV25-1	TRBJ1-2	TGTGCCAGCAGTGAATACAGCTATGGCTATGGCTACACCTTC	CASSEYSYGYGYTF
TRBD1	.	TRBV7-9	TRBJ2-7	TGTGCCAGCAGCTTAGAACAGGGGGCTCCGGGCGAGCAGTACTTC	CASSLEQGAPGEQYF
TRBD2	.	TRBV19	TRBJ2-1	TGTGCCAGTAGTATCACCGCGGGGGGCGAAACCGCCTACAATGAGCAGTTCTTC	CASSITAGGETAYNEQFF
TRBD1	.	TRBV13	TRBJ2-5	TGTGCCAGCAGCGCCGCGGGACAGGTGAACCAGTACTTC	CASSAAGQVNQYF